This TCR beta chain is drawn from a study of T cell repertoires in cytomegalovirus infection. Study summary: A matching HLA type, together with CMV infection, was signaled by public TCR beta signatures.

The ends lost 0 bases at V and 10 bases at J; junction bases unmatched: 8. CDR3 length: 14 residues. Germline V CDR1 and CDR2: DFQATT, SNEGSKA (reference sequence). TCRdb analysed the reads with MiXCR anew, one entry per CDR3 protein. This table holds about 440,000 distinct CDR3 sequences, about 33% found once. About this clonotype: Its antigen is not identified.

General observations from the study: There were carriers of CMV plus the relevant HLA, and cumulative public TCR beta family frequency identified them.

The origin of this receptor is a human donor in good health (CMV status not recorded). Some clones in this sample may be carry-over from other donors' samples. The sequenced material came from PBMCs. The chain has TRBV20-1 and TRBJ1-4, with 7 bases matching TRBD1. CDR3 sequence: CSAREGQPLGKLFF. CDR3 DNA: TGCAGTGCTAGAGAGGGACAGCCGTTGGGAAAACTGTTTTTT.